A selection of T cell receptor beta chains follows, all from one sample in a study of cytomegalovirus exposure and HLA in healthy donors. The assay was immunoSEQ multiplex PCR, and TCRdb's table has in-frame clones only and misses some. This sample yields about 200,000 clones, of which approximately 80% are seen a single time; 2.9% belongs to the top ten. The sequenced material came from PBMCs. Receptor source: a man in his thirties or forties in good health and CMV-seronegative. The CDR3 runs from the conserved cysteine through the conserved F or W. Each record gives: V gene, clone size, CDR3 length, D gene, J gene, CDR3 DNA, CDR3 protein. D genes are given only for firm matches. Clone size, where shown, is once, few, many, or a class for clones that have expanded.

V gene: TRBV9; clone size: -; CDR3 length: 15; D gene: TRBD1; J gene: TRBJ2-5; CDR3 DNA: TGTGCCAGCAGCAAGGGGACAGTAGGGGGAGAGACCCAGTACTTC; CDR3 protein: CASSKGTVGGETQYF
V gene: TRBV6-5; clone size: -; CDR3 length: 13; D gene: -; J gene: TRBJ1-1; CDR3 DNA: TGTGCCAGCAGTGAAGAGGAGGGGCAAGGAGCTTTCTTT; CDR3 protein: CASSEEEGQGAFF
V gene: TRBV10-3; clone size: once; CDR3 length: 14; D gene: -; J gene: TRBJ2-7; CDR3 DNA: TGTGCCATCAGTACGACCGGGGGTTGGCGCGAGCAATACTTC; CDR3 protein: CAISTTGGWREQYF
V gene: TRBV4-3; clone size: -; CDR3 length: 15; D gene: -; J gene: TRBJ2-5; CDR3 DNA: TGCGCCAGCAGCCAAGATGGAGGTTACCAAGAGACCCAGTACTTC; CDR3 protein: CASSQDGGYQETQYF
V gene: TRBV9; clone size: -; CDR3 length: 13; D gene: -; J gene: TRBJ2-5; CDR3 DNA: TGTGCCAGCAGCGTAGGGGGCCTGGGGACCCAGTACTTC; CDR3 protein: CASSVGGLGTQYF
V gene: TRBV19; clone size: -; CDR3 length: 14; D gene: TRBD1; J gene: TRBJ1-1; CDR3 DNA: TGTGCCAGTAGTATACTGACAGGGCAAACTGAAGCTTTCTTT; CDR3 protein: CASSILTGQTEAFF
V gene: TRBV6-4; clone size: -; CDR3 length: 15; D gene: -; J gene: TRBJ1-6; CDR3 DNA: TGTGCCAGCAGTGACTCGACACAGTTTAATTCACCCCTCCACTTT; CDR3 protein: CASSDSTQFNSPLHF
V gene: TRBV5-8; clone size: -; CDR3 length: 13; D gene: TRBD1; J gene: TRBJ2-7; CDR3 DNA: TGTGCCAGCACCCTTACGGACAGGACCGAGCAGTACTTC; CDR3 protein: CASTLTDRTEQYF
V gene: TRBV4-3; clone size: -; CDR3 length: 15; D gene: TRBD1; J gene: TRBJ2-1; CDR3 DNA: TGCGCCAGCAGCCAAGGAAGGGACAGTTCCAATGAGCAGTTCTTC; CDR3 protein: CASSQGRDSSNEQFF
V gene: TRBV7-3; clone size: -; CDR3 length: 18; D gene: TRBD2; J gene: TRBJ2-2; CDR3 DNA: TGTGCCAGCAGCCCGGGACTAGCAGGGGGGTCGGTCGCCGGGGAGCTGTTTTTT; CDR3 protein: CASSPGLAGGSVAGELFF
V gene: TRBV7-9; clone size: few; CDR3 length: 18; D gene: TRBD2; J gene: TRBJ2-3; CDR3 DNA: TGTGCCAGCAGCTTGAAGCGGGGGCCTCTTGGCTCCACAGATACGCAGTATTTT; CDR3 protein: CASSLKRGPLGSTDTQYF
V gene: TRBV6-5; clone size: few; CDR3 length: 13; D gene: -; J gene: TRBJ2-7; CDR3 DNA: TGTGCCAGCAGCCTCAACCAGGGGTACGAGCAGTACTTC; CDR3 protein: CASSLNQGYEQYF
V gene: TRBV5-6; clone size: -; CDR3 length: 15; D gene: -; J gene: TRBJ2-5; CDR3 DNA: TGTGCCAGCAGCAGATGGACGGACGGGAAGGAGACCCAGTACTTC; CDR3 protein: CASSRWTDGKETQYF
V gene: TRBV27; clone size: -; CDR3 length: 17; D gene: -; J gene: TRBJ1-4; CDR3 DNA: TGTGCCAGCAGTTCCGTACAAACAGGAGCAACTAATGAAAAACTGTTTTTT; CDR3 protein: CASSSVQTGATNEKLFF
V gene: TRBV28; clone size: -; CDR3 length: 13; D gene: -; J gene: TRBJ2-5; CDR3 DNA: TGTGCCAGCGGAAACAGGGAGGGCGAGACCCAGTACTTC; CDR3 protein: CASGNREGETQYF
V gene: TRBV5-1; clone size: -; CDR3 length: 15; D gene: -; J gene: TRBJ1-1; CDR3 DNA: TGCGCCAGCAGCTTGGTGAGGTCATCAAACACTGAAGCTTTCTTT; CDR3 protein: CASSLVRSSNTEAFF
V gene: TRBV6-6; clone size: -; CDR3 length: 14; D gene: -; J gene: TRBJ1-2; CDR3 DNA: TGTGCCAGCAGTCTGGCTGGCGATCAGGGTGTCTACACCTTC; CDR3 protein: CASSLAGDQGVYTF
V gene: TRBV27; clone size: -; CDR3 length: 12; D gene: -; J gene: TRBJ2-1; CDR3 DNA: TGTGCCAGCAGTCAGGGATTCGGAGAGCAGTTCTTC; CDR3 protein: CASSQGFGEQFF
V gene: TRBV5-1; clone size: -; CDR3 length: 19; D gene: -; J gene: TRBJ2-3; CDR3 DNA: TGCGCCAGCAGGAACGGCAGGGCGTTTTCTGCAACCTCCACAGATACGCAGTATTTT; CDR3 protein: CASRNGRAFSATSTDTQYF
V gene: TRBV6-6; clone size: once; CDR3 length: 12; D gene: -; J gene: TRBJ2-7; CDR3 DNA: TGTGCCAGCAGGGAAGGGGCCTACGAGCAGTACTTC; CDR3 protein: CASREGAYEQYF
V gene: TRBV5-1; clone size: -; CDR3 length: 14; D gene: -; J gene: TRBJ1-2; CDR3 DNA: TGCGCCAGCAGCTTGGGACATAACGTGGGCGGCTACACCTTC; CDR3 protein: CASSLGHNVGGYTF
V gene: TRBV5-4; clone size: few; CDR3 length: 13; D gene: -; J gene: TRBJ2-5; CDR3 DNA: TGTGCCAGCAGCTTGGGGCAGCAAGAGACCCAGTACTTC; CDR3 protein: CASSLGQQETQYF
V gene: TRBV9; clone size: -; CDR3 length: 12; D gene: -; J gene: TRBJ1-2; CDR3 DNA: TGTGCCAGCAGCGCGGCTAGCTATGGCTACACCTTC; CDR3 protein: CASSAASYGYTF
V gene: TRBV13; clone size: -; CDR3 length: 17; D gene: -; J gene: TRBJ2-7; CDR3 DNA: TGTGCCAGCAGCGCCCGGACTAACCTGCTCAACGACTACGAGCAGTACTTC; CDR3 protein: CASSARTNLLNDYEQYF
V gene: TRBV5-1; clone size: -; CDR3 length: 13; D gene: -; J gene: TRBJ1-2; CDR3 DNA: TGCGCCAGCAGCTTGGGACAGTCAAATGGCTACACCTTC; CDR3 protein: CASSLGQSNGYTF
V gene: TRBV5-1; clone size: -; CDR3 length: 16; D gene: TRBD1; J gene: TRBJ2-7; CDR3 DNA: TGCGCCAGCAGCGGGGTCCACGACAGGGCCATCTACGAGCAGTACTTC; CDR3 protein: CASSGVHDRAIYEQYF
V gene: TRBV19; clone size: -; CDR3 length: 15; D gene: TRBD1; J gene: TRBJ2-7; CDR3 DNA: TGTGCCAGTAGGCCCGGGACAGCTGCCTCCTACGAGCAGTACTTC; CDR3 protein: CASRPGTAASYEQYF
V gene: TRBV9; clone size: -; CDR3 length: 14; D gene: TRBD2; J gene: TRBJ2-5; CDR3 DNA: TGTGCCAGCAGCGATCGGGAGGGCCAAGAGACCCAGTACTTC; CDR3 protein: CASSDREGQETQYF
V gene: TRBV7-9; clone size: -; CDR3 length: 16; D gene: -; J gene: TRBJ2-7; CDR3 DNA: TGTGCCAGGATCATACGAGACGGCGGGGGCCGGGGGAAGCAGTACTTC; CDR3 protein: CARIIRDGGGRGKQYF
V gene: TRBV7-2; clone size: -; CDR3 length: 13; D gene: TRBD1; J gene: TRBJ2-7; CDR3 DNA: TGTGCCAGCAGGCGACAGGGGGCTTACGAGCAGTACTTC; CDR3 protein: CASRRQGAYEQYF
V gene: TRBV6-5; clone size: -; CDR3 length: 14; D gene: TRBD1; J gene: TRBJ2-1; CDR3 DNA: TGTGCCAGCAGAACGGACAGGGGGATCGGTGAGCAGTTCTTC; CDR3 protein: CASRTDRGIGEQFF
V gene: TRBV18; clone size: -; CDR3 length: 16; D gene: -; J gene: TRBJ2-5; CDR3 DNA: TGTGCCAGCTCACCAAATGGGCAGTCTAACCAAGAGACCCAGTACTTC; CDR3 protein: CASSPNGQSNQETQYF
V gene: TRBV5-4; clone size: -; CDR3 length: 15; D gene: TRBD2; J gene: TRBJ2-5; CDR3 DNA: TGTGCCAGCAGCTTGCAGCGGGGGGACCAAGAGACCCAGTACTTC; CDR3 protein: CASSLQRGDQETQYF
V gene: TRBV16; clone size: -; CDR3 length: 14; D gene: -; J gene: TRBJ2-7; CDR3 DNA: TGTGCCAGCAGCCAACCGACAGACCCTTACGAGCAGTACTTC; CDR3 protein: CASSQPTDPYEQYF
V gene: TRBV25-1; clone size: -; CDR3 length: 13; D gene: -; J gene: TRBJ2-1; CDR3 DNA: TGTGCCAGCAGACGGACAGAATACAATGAGCAGTTCTTC; CDR3 protein: CASRRTEYNEQFF
V gene: TRBV9; clone size: -; CDR3 length: 15; D gene: TRBD2; J gene: TRBJ2-5; CDR3 DNA: TGTGCCAGCAGCCAACAGGGACTAGCACGGGAGACCCAGTACTTC; CDR3 protein: CASSQQGLARETQYF
V gene: TRBV4-2; clone size: -; CDR3 length: 17; D gene: TRBD2; J gene: TRBJ2-3; CDR3 DNA: TGTGCCAGCAGCCAATCTCTAGCGGGGGGCCGCGCAGATACGCAGTATTTT; CDR3 protein: CASSQSLAGGRADTQYF
V gene: TRBV18; clone size: -; CDR3 length: 15; D gene: -; J gene: TRBJ1-5; CDR3 DNA: TGTGCCAGCTCACCACAGCACTATAGCAATCAGCCCCAGCATTTT; CDR3 protein: CASSPQHYSNQPQHF
V gene: TRBV21-1; clone size: -; CDR3 length: 17; D gene: -; J gene: TRBJ2-7; CDR3 DNA: TGTGCCAGCAGCAACCGGGACAGTGTTTCGGGGTCCTACGAGCAGTACTTC; CDR3 protein: CASSNRDSVSGSYEQYF
V gene: TRBV28; clone size: -; CDR3 length: 17; D gene: TRBD1; J gene: TRBJ1-1; CDR3 DNA: TGTGCCAGCAGTGTGGACAGGAGGGTAGCGCTGAACACTGAAGCTTTCTTT; CDR3 protein: CASSVDRRVALNTEAFF
V gene: TRBV7-9; clone size: -; CDR3 length: 14; D gene: TRBD2; J gene: TRBJ2-2; CDR3 DNA: TGTGCCAGCAGCTCGACTAGCGGGGCCGGGGAGCTGTTTTTT; CDR3 protein: CASSSTSGAGELFF
V gene: TRBV7-3; clone size: -; CDR3 length: 18; D gene: TRBD1; J gene: TRBJ2-7; CDR3 DNA: TGTGCCAGCAGCTTAGAATGTAGGGCCAGGGGGATATACTACGAGCAGTACTTC; CDR3 protein: CASSLECRARGIYYEQYF
V gene: TRBV6-6; clone size: -; CDR3 length: 16; D gene: TRBD1; J gene: TRBJ1-5; CDR3 DNA: TGTGCCAGCAGCTACCCGGGACAGATTAGCAATCAGCCCCAGCATTTT; CDR3 protein: CASSYPGQISNQPQHF
V gene: TRBV5-1; clone size: -; CDR3 length: 14; D gene: -; J gene: TRBJ1-1; CDR3 DNA: TGCGCCAGCAGCTTGGTTGCGGGGAATGCTGAAGCTTTCTTT; CDR3 protein: CASSLVAGNAEAFF
V gene: TRBV29-1; clone size: once; CDR3 length: 15; D gene: TRBD1; J gene: TRBJ2-1; CDR3 DNA: TGCAGCGTTGAGCCGGTAGCGACAGGGGGCAATGAGCAGTTCTTC; CDR3 protein: CSVEPVATGGNEQFF
V gene: TRBV6-6; clone size: -; CDR3 length: 14; D gene: -; J gene: TRBJ2-7; CDR3 DNA: TGTGCCAGCAGTTTCCCAGGGGCAGGGTACGAGCAGTACTTC; CDR3 protein: CASSFPGAGYEQYF